This T cell receptor beta chain was recovered during a study of breast tumors, draining lymph nodes, adjacent tissues. Study-level results: The lymph node origin of tumor T cells was framed as consistent with a hypothesis, not demonstrated. Data fit most tumor T cells coming from lymph node, expanding in tumor. Compared with basal-like, luminal-like tumors shared significantly more repertoire with nontumor tissue.

Trimming cost V 0 bases and J 4 bases, with 8 bases left between them. Germline values: CDR1 SGHNT, CDR2 YYREEE (reference sequence). The CDR3 runs to 13 residues. For this clonotype: Antigen: not known.

A single record per CDR3 protein comes from TCRdb applying MiXCR to the multiplex PCR reads. The table lists about 22,000 distinct CDR3 sequences, under 60% of them singletons, with roughly 13% in the top ten. This chain joins TRBV5-4 and TRBJ2-7, with D tentatively TRBD2 (5 bases). The specimen was breast tumor tissue. The TCR originated in a female donor with breast cancer. Some clones in this sample may be carry-over from other donors' samples. The CDR3 nucleotides are TGTGCCAGCAGCTTGGGTGAGGGATACGAGCAGTACTTC. It encodes CASSLGEGYEQYF.